A single sample is the source of the 30 T cell receptor beta chains below, sequenced in a study of cytomegalovirus exposure and HLA in healthy donors (dated by TCRdb to about 2017). The protocol used for the library was the immunoSEQ multiplex PCR assay. For the multiplex PCR, a mixture combining 60 forward primers for TCR Vbeta segments and 13 reverse primers for TCR Jbeta segments was used. TCRdb stores this immuneACCESS table with in-frame sequences only. Part of the clones is absent; in the studies checked, under half of the shortfall reflects unresolved V genes, and no reason is known for the rest. The sample table contains roughly 120,000 clones; only one count was recorded for around 78% of them. The ten largest account for around 1.3% of the sample. The specimen was PBMCs. The receptor source for this set is a woman aged 30 to 39 in good health and CMV-seronegative.

This clone was seen more than once but under ten times. The V and J genes are TRBV10-3 and TRBJ2-7; D is possibly TRBD2 (6 bases). This CDR3 region has 14 residues. The germline gives CDR1 ENHRY, CDR2 SYGVKD. The V end was cut by 2 bases, the J end by 1 base, with 9 bases between. Here the CDR3 reads CAISELSGSYEQYF. The DNA of the CDR3 is TGTGCCATCAGTGAGCTTAGCGGTTCCTACGAGCAGTACTTC.

The chain carries TRBV9 and TRBJ2-1; 8 bases align to TRBD2. V lost 4 bases and J lost 3; bases outside the gene matches: 3. Germline lookup yields CDR1 SGDLS and CDR2 YYNGEE. The CDR3 covers 14 residues. In nucleotides, the CDR3 is TGTGCCAGCAGCCCGGGAGGGGACTACAATGAGCAGTTCTTC. This sequence encodes CASSPGGDYNEQFF. Looking up the rest from reference TRBV9 and TRBJ2-1 gives the full variable domain: DSGVTQTPKHLITATGQRVTLRCSPRSGDLSVYWYQQSLDQGLQFLIQYYNGEERAKGNILERFSAQQFPDLHSELNLSSLELGDSALYFCASSPGGDYNEQFFGPGTRLTVL.

This clone was picked up a small number of times. This chain joins TRBV6-5 and TRBJ2-7, with D perhaps matching TRBD1 (6 bases). Germline loops: CDR1 MNHEY, CDR2 SVGAGI. The V and J ends lost 8 bases and 5 bases respectively, with 19 bases between them. CDR3 size: 14 residues. The CDR3 DNA sequence: TGTGCCAGCGGCGATAATGGACAGTTCCACGAGCAGTACTTC. Amino acids: CASGDNGQFHEQYF.

The chain has TRBV25-1 and TRBJ2-7; 7 positions agree with TRBD1. This CDR3 is 18 amino acids long. Looked up from germline, CDR1 is MGHDK and CDR2 is SYGVNS. Trimming at V came to 0 bases and at J to 2 bases, leaving 13 bases not matched to a gene. CDR3 sequence (DNA): TGTGCCAGCAGTGAATATGGTAAAACAGGGGAGTCGGCCTACGAGCAGTACTTC. Translation gives CASSEYGKTGESAYEQYF.

The rearrangement links TRBV15 to TRBJ2-3, with D perhaps TRBD1 (5 bases). The CDR3 is made up of 15 amino acids. From germline, CDR1 is LNHNV and CDR2 YYDKDF (reference sequence). V was trimmed by 0 bases and J by 4 bases, leaving 11 bases between them. The CDR3 DNA sequence: TGTGCCACCAGCAGAGATCAAGGGGTTGCAGATACGCAGTATTTT. Translation gives CATSRDQGVADTQYF. Full variable domain (missing parts from reference TRBV15 and TRBJ2-3): DAMVIQNPRYQVTQFGKPVTLSCSQTLNHNVMYWYQQKSSQAPKLLFHYYDKDFNNEADTPDNFQSRRPNTSFCFLDIRSPGLGDTAMYLCATSRDQGVADTQYFGPGTRLTVL.

The chain couples TRBV19 to TRBJ1-5; TRBD1 agrees at 8 bases. Losses at the gene ends were 5 bases for V and 2 bases for J; bases not matched to a gene: 20. Germline assignment: CDR1 LNHDA and CDR2 SQIVND (reference sequence). The CDR3 loop spans 20 amino acids. Written as DNA, the CDR3 is TGTGCCAGTAGTCCAATACCGGTGATCTCAGGGGGCCCGGGCAATCAGCCCCAGCATTTT. It yields the protein CASSPIPVISGGPGNQPQHF.

The rearrangement joins TRBV2 to TRBJ2-7; TRBD2 agrees at 8 bases. V was pared by 5 bases and J by 5 bases, with 20 bases of the junction left unmatched. The CDR3 is 18 residues long. CDR1 is SNHLY, CDR2 FYNNEI, per germline. The CDR3, as DNA: TGTGCCAGCAGTATACCCGGACCGGGACTAGTGTCCGGGGACGAGCAGTACTTC. It codes for CASSIPGPGLVSGDEQYF.

The chain combines TRBV7-2 with TRBJ2-1; TRBD1 might be the D (6 bases). Trimming shortened V by 5 bases and J by 1 base, and 24 bases separated the two germline ends. Looked up from germline, CDR1 is SGHTA and CDR2 is FQGNSA. This CDR3 has 19 amino acids. CDR3 sequence (DNA): TGTGCCAGCAGCCCGAAGCCCCGGGACACCTTCTCTTCCTACAATGAGCAGTTCTTC. Encoded protein: CASSPKPRDTFSSYNEQFF.

The chain joins TRBV29-1 to TRBJ1-1; 7 bases are shared with TRBD1. With V trimmed by 6 bases and J by 8 bases, 6 bases remained unmatched. Germline CDR1 is SQVTM and CDR2 is ANQGSEA. The CDR3 covers 11 residues. The CDR3 bases are TGCAGCGTCAAAAAACAGGGGGAAGCTTTCTTT. Translating gives CSVKKQGEAFF.

This clone was counted only a few times. The V and J genes are TRBV28 and TRBJ1-5; 7 bases match TRBD1. Germline CDR1 is MDHEN and CDR2 is SYDVKM. The CDR3 loop spans 13 amino acids. The V gene end was trimmed by 6 bases and the J gene end by 9 bases; junction bases not matched to a gene: 8. CDR3 coding DNA: TGTGCCAGCAGGTCCGGGACAGCTCTGCCCCAGCATTTT. It translates to CASRSGTALPQHF. The whole variable domain, filled in from reference TRBV28 and TRBJ1-5, reads DVKVTQSSRYLVKRTGEKVFLECVQDMDHENMFWYRQDPGLGLRLIYFSYDVKMKEKGDIPEGYSVSREKKERFSLILESASTNQTSMYLCASRSGTALPQHFGDGTRLSIL.

The V call is TRBV6-5, the J call TRBJ1-6; 7 nucleotides align to TRBD1. Germline CDR1 reads MNHEY; CDR2 reads SVGAGI. The CDR3 sequence is 13 residues long. Trimming at V came to 8 bases and at J to 7 bases, leaving 5 bases not matched to a gene. The chain's CDR3 is CASSDRINSPLHF. The CDR3 bases are TGTGCCAGCTCGGACAGGATCAATTCACCCCTCCACTTT.

This clone was picked up a small number of times. V gene TRBV2 combines with J gene TRBJ2-5; 11 bases are a match to TRBD2. After removal of 0 bases from V and 5 bases from J, the junction contained 11 bases not matched to a gene. Looked up from germline, CDR1 is SNHLY and CDR2 is FYNNEI. This CDR3 has 18 amino acids. For the CDR3, the DNA is TGTGCCAGCAGTGAAGCGCTTAGCGGGGGGGCCGGTATGGAGACCCAGTACTTC. Amino acid sequence: CASSEALSGGAGMETQYF.

V gene TRBV7-2 combines with J gene TRBJ2-1; D is uncertain. V dropped 4 bases and J dropped 7 bases, with 20 bases sitting between them. The CDR3 extends over 16 amino acids. The germline gives CDR1 SGHTA, CDR2 FQGNSA. The CDR3 nucleotides are TGTGCCAGCAGCTCGTGGGCCTCCCTTGGCCAGAATGAGCAGTTCTTC. This gives the protein CASSSWASLGQNEQFF.

The CDR3 sequence: CASSSSTYEQYF. CDR3 coding DNA: TGTGCCAGCAGCTCCAGTACCTACGAGCAGTACTTC. The chain is built from TRBV9 and TRBJ2-7; D remains ambiguous. The V gene's germline CDR1 is SGDLS and CDR2 YYNGEE. V lost 4 bases and J 2 bases, leaving 7 bases between the germline ends. The CDR3 length is 12 residues.

J is TRBJ1-3 and V is TRBV6-5, with 7 bases that match TRBD1. Germline loops: CDR1 MNHEY, CDR2 SVGAGI. After removal of 2 bases from V and 4 bases from J, the junction contained 5 bases not matched to a gene. This CDR3 contains 15 residues. CDR3 protein: CASSYSRGPGNTIYF. The CDR3, as DNA: TGTGCCAGCAGTTACAGTAGGGGGCCAGGAAACACCATATATTTT.

The chain employs TRBV4-2 and TRBJ2-5; 9 bases fit TRBD1. Germline V gene lookup returns CDR1 LGHNA and CDR2 YNFKEQ. The V gene end was trimmed by 0 bases and the J gene end by 5 bases; junction bases not matched to a gene: 1. CDR3 length: 14 amino acids. This CDR3 is CASSQDGTGETQYF. CDR3 sequence (DNA): TGTGCCAGCAGCCAAGACGGGACAGGGGAGACCCAGTACTTC.

The chain carries TRBV15 and TRBJ2-7; the D gene is possibly TRBD1 (5 bases). Germline CDR1 and CDR2: LNHNV and YYDKDF (reference sequence). Between the trimmed V and J ends, which lost 3 bases and 5 bases, there was a span of 20 bases. This CDR3 is built from 16 residues. CDR3: CATSRGGALPPHEQYF. The DNA of the CDR3 is TGTGCCACCAGCAGGGGTGGGGCGCTCCCCCCCCACGAGCAGTACTTC.

The chain joins TRBV13 to TRBJ2-7, with TRBD2 matching over 8 bases. This CDR3 contains 15 residues. Germline V gene data show CDR1 as PRHDT and CDR2 as FYEKMQ (reference sequence). V lost 5 bases and J lost 7; bases outside the gene matches: 13. CDR3 nucleotide sequence: TGTGCCAGCAGCCCACTAGGTACTAGCGGAGGGGAGCAGTACTTC. Encoded protein: CASSPLGTSGGEQYF.

J is TRBJ1-1 and V is TRBV7-6; TRBD1 is a possible D gene (5 bases). Germline V gene lookup returns CDR1 SGHVS and CDR2 FNYEAQ. Trimming took 3 bases from V and 2 from J, leaving 16 bases between them. The CDR3 contains 16 residues. CDR3 DNA: TGTGCCAGCAGCTTCGGGACGCCGGAGGGAAACACTGAAGCTTTCTTT. This sequence encodes CASSFGTPEGNTEAFF. Full variable domain (outside the CDR3, taken from reference TRBV7-6 and TRBJ1-1): GAGVSQSPRYKVTKRGQDVALRCDPISGHVSLYWYRQALGQGPEFLTYFNYEAQQDKSGLPNDRFSAERPEGSISTLTIQRTEQRDSAMYRCASSFGTPEGNTEAFFGQGTRLTVV.

The chain has TRBV7-9 and TRBJ1-2, with unresolved D. Germline V gene sequence: CDR1 SEHNR, CDR2 FQNEAQ (reference sequence). The V and J ends lost 1 base and 0 bases respectively, with 9 bases between them. The CDR3 sequence is 15 residues long. The CDR3 DNA is TGTGCCAGCAGCTTAGATGCGGGGACTAACTATGGCTACACCTTC. It specifies CASSLDAGTNYGYTF.

This clone came up once. The chain uses TRBV4-3 and TRBJ1-4; D remains ambiguous. This CDR3 is 15 amino acids long. V was clipped by 1 base and J by 3 bases, with 9 bases between them. In germline, CDR1 is LGHNA, CDR2 YSLEER. The CDR3 is CASSQGQRANEKLFF. CDR3 DNA: TGCGCCAGCAGCCAAGGCCAGAGGGCTAATGAAAAACTGTTTTTT.

The chain recombines TRBV28 with TRBJ2-7; D might be TRBD1 (5 bases). The CDR3 contains 19 residues. The V gene's germline CDR1 is MDHEN and CDR2 SYDVKM. V gave up 5 bases and J gave up 3 bases, with 29 bases separating them. CDR3 in amino acids: CASSLLDSFLKVEGYEQYF. CDR3 bases: TGTGCCAGCAGTCTCCTAGACAGTTTCCTTAAGGTAGAAGGCTACGAGCAGTACTTC.

The chain uses TRBV2 and TRBJ2-3, with a possible D match to TRBD1 (5 bases). CDR1 is SNHLY and CDR2 is FYNNEI in the germline V gene. With 6 bases removed from V and 4 bases from J, the gap between germline ends came to 14 bases. This CDR3 is built from 14 residues. CDR3 DNA sequence: TGTGCCAGCAGGGGGCTTATGGCCCCAGATACGCAGTATTTT. Protein sequence: CASRGLMAPDTQYF. Based on the CDR3 plus reference TRBV2 and TRBJ2-3, the full variable domain is EPEVTQTPSHQVTQMGQEVILRCVPISNHLYFYWYRQILGQKVEFLVSFYNNEISEKSEIFDDQFSVERPDGSNFTLKIRSTKLEDSAMYFCASRGLMAPDTQYFGPGTRLTVL.

The chain couples TRBV30 to TRBJ2-3; D possibly corresponds to TRBD2 (6 bases). V was cut by 7 bases and J by 6 bases, with 20 bases left in between. The CDR3 is 14 residues long. Germline V gene data show CDR1 as GTSNPN and CDR2 as SVGIG (reference sequence). This CDR3 is CASSPGGALDTQYF. CDR3 in DNA: TGTGCCTCGAGCCCAGGAGGGGCATTGGATACGCAGTATTTT.

V usage is TRBV2 and J usage is TRBJ2-5; 8 nucleotides agree with TRBD1. Per the germline V gene, CDR1 is SNHLY and CDR2 is FYNNEI. The CDR3 sequence is 16 residues long. After removal of 8 bases from V and 8 bases from J, the junction contained 19 bases not matched to a gene. The DNA of the CDR3 is TGTGCCAGCCTCAGTCCGACAGGGGCCACCATCCTAACCCAGTACTTC. Translated: CASLSPTGATILTQYF.

The V call is TRBV2, the J call TRBJ2-3, with 9 bases fitting TRBD2. With 2 bases clipped from V and 0 bases from J, the junction kept 12 bases outside the gene matches. Germline-derived CDR1 and CDR2 are SNHLY and FYNNEI. The CDR3 loop spans 19 amino acids. The CDR3 loop reads CASSEREGLAGISTDTQYF. Written as DNA, the CDR3 is TGTGCCAGCAGTGAAAGGGAGGGGCTAGCGGGGATAAGCACAGATACGCAGTATTTT.

This clone has more than one count but fewer than ten. The rearrangement uses TRBV19 and TRBJ1-1; weak D call: TRBD1 (6 bases). The CDR3 has 13 amino acids. V shed 3 bases and J shed 8 bases, with 13 bases lying between them. Germline V gene sequence: CDR1 LNHDA, CDR2 SQIVND (reference sequence). The CDR3 is CASSISGATEAFF. The DNA for the CDR3 is TGTGCCAGTAGTATTTCAGGGGCCACCGAAGCTTTCTTT.

The V call is TRBV2, the J call TRBJ1-5, with a tentative D call TRBD1 (5 bases). This CDR3 is 15 amino acids long. Per germline, CDR1 SNHLY and CDR2 FYNNEI. Trimming took 1 base from V and 3 from J, leaving 10 bases between them. For the CDR3, the DNA is TGTGCCAGCAGTGAAGGGGGGGGAGACAATCAGCCCCAGCATTTT. Protein: CASSEGGGDNQPQHF.

This clone was recorded only once. V is TRBV29-1 and J is TRBJ2-2; D is unresolved. The CDR3 runs 12 residues. Deletions cut 4 bases from V and 5 bases from J, with 8 bases between. Germline lookup yields CDR1 SQVTM and CDR2 ANQGSEA. The CDR3 DNA is TGCAGCGTTGGTCGCGGTACCGGGGAGCTGTTTTTT. As protein: CSVGRGTGELFF.

This clone is a singleton in its sample. J is TRBJ2-1 and V is TRBV12-5, with 8 bases that match TRBD2. There are 15 residues in the CDR3. After removal of 6 bases from V and 6 bases from J, the junction contained 10 bases not matched to a gene. Germline loops: CDR1 LGHNT, CDR2 FRNRAP. CDR3 residues: CASGAGSGTGNEQFF. The CDR3, as DNA: TGTGCTAGTGGGGCCGGTAGCGGGACGGGCAATGAGCAGTTCTTC.